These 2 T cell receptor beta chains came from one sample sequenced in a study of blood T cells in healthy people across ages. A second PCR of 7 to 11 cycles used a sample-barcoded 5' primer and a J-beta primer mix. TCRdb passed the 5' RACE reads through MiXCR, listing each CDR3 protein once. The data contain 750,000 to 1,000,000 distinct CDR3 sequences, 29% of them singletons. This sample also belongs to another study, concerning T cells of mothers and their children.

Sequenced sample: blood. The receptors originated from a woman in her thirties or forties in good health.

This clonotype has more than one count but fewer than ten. CDR3 in DNA: TGTGCCAGCAGCCCAGACAGGCTCCCCTACAATGAGCAGTTCTTC. It translates to CASSPDRLPYNEQFF. The rearrangement joins TRBV3-1 to TRBJ2-1; D possibly corresponds to TRBD1 (6 bases). V was trimmed by 4 bases and J by 2 bases, leaving 12 bases between them. This CDR3 contains 15 residues. CDR1 is LGHDT, CDR2 YNNKEL, per germline (reference sequence).

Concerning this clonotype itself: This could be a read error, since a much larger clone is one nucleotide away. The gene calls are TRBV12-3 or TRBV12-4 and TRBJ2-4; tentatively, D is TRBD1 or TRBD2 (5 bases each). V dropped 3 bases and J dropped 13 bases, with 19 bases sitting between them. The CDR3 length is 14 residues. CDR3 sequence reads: CASSFARGWDEQYF. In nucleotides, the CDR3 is TGTGCCAGCAGTTTCGCGAGGGGCTGGGATGAGCAGTACTTC.